The 32 T cell receptor beta chains listed next were all sequenced from one sample in a study of blood T cell repertoires in COVID-19. The method was immunoSEQ multiplex PCR; TCRdb's version includes in-frame clones alone and lacks a portion of them. The repertoire holds some 350,000 clones, with 90% to 95% as singletons. The source material was peripheral blood. These receptors came from a woman aged 18-29 years who had recovered from COVID-19.

Written as DNA, the CDR3 is TGTGCCAGCAGCTTAGTCGGGAGAGGCTACAATGAGCAGTTCTTC. Translation gives CASSLVGRGYNEQFF. The chain carries TRBV7-2 and TRBJ2-1, with D perhaps TRBD2 (6 bases). CDR1 and CDR2 (germline): SGHTA, FQGNSA. Deletions cut 1 base from V and 3 bases from J, with 10 bases between. The CDR3 covers 15 residues.

This rearrangement joins TRBV29-1 to TRBJ2-2, with a weak D call TRBD1 (5 bases). The CDR3 has 14 residues. V lost 6 bases and J lost 4, with 15 bases in between. Germline loops: CDR1 SQVTM, CDR2 ANQGSEA. CDR3 protein: CSVRRDSRTGELFF. For the CDR3, the DNA is TGCAGCGTCCGACGAGACAGCCGCACCGGGGAGCTGTTTTTT.

This clone was found a few times. The chain is built from TRBV7-2 and TRBJ1-2, with 12 bases aligning to TRBD1. This CDR3 has 15 amino acids. With V trimmed by 3 bases and J by 7 bases, 6 bases remained unmatched. CDR1 is SGHTA and CDR2 is FQGNSA in the germline V gene. The CDR3 spells CASSFDGTGGFGYTF. The CDR3 region has the DNA TGTGCCAGCAGCTTTGATGGGACAGGGGGCTTTGGCTACACCTTC.

V usage is TRBV7-2 and J usage is TRBJ1-3; D might be TRBD1 (5 bases). The V gene lost 5 bases and the J gene lost 0 bases, with 11 bases spanning the gap. Germline V gene lookup returns CDR1 SGHTA and CDR2 FQGNSA. CDR3 length: 15 amino acids. The CDR3: CASSQQGNSGNTIYF. CDR3 DNA sequence: TGTGCCAGCAGCCAGCAGGGAAACTCTGGAAACACCATATATTTT.

The chain joins TRBV28 to TRBJ1-2; TRBD1 agrees at 9 bases. The germline V gene has CDR1 MDHEN and CDR2 SYDVKM. V trimming: 8 bases; J trimming: 5 bases; junction bases outside the gene matches: 9. This CDR3 has 14 amino acids. The CDR3 loop is CASFRDRDKYGYTF. The CDR3 nucleotides read TGTGCCAGCTTCCGGGACAGGGACAAGTATGGCTACACCTTC.

V gene TRBV6-2 or TRBV6-3 combines with J gene TRBJ2-5; no reliable D call. This CDR3 spans 14 amino acids. CDR1 and CDR2 from the germline V gene are MNHEY and SVGEGT. Trimming stripped 1 base from V and 2 bases from J, with 8 bases between. CDR3 amino acids: CASSYFEIQETQYF. DNA of the CDR3: TGTGCCAGCAGTTACTTTGAGATTCAAGAGACCCAGTACTTC.

This chain joins TRBV13 and TRBJ1-1, with D uncertain. The V and J ends lost 2 bases and 1 base respectively, with 5 bases between them. CDR3 length: 13 amino acids. The germline gives CDR1 PRHDT, CDR2 FYEKMQ (reference sequence). This chain's CDR3 is CASSLRRNTEAFF. The CDR3 DNA sequence: TGTGCCAGCAGCTTAAGGAGGAACACTGAAGCTTTCTTT.

The rearrangement uses TRBV7-2 and TRBJ1-3; weak D call: TRBD1 (5 bases). The CDR3 spans 15 residues. Trimming removed 5 bases at V and 0 bases at J, with 11 bases between. Per the germline V gene, CDR1 is SGHTA and CDR2 is FQGNSA. The CDR3 DNA follows: TGTGCCAGCAGCCCGACCGGGGGCTCTGGAAACACCATATATTTT. It encodes CASSPTGGSGNTIYF.

The J gene is TRBJ2-5, the V gene TRBV6-1, with a tentative D call TRBD2 (6 bases). The CDR3 has 14 amino acids. In germline, CDR1 is MNHNS, CDR2 SASEGT. V was trimmed by 1 base and J by 5 bases, leaving 11 bases between them. For the CDR3, the DNA is TGTGCCAGCAGTGAAGGGGGAGGAGTGGAGACCCAGTACTTC. Amino acid sequence: CASSEGGGVETQYF.

The rearrangement links TRBV6-6 to TRBJ2-1, with TRBD1 matching 9 bases. This CDR3 spans 15 amino acids. V dropped 4 bases and J dropped 1; count of bases not matched to a gene: 2. The germline gives CDR1 MNHNY, CDR2 SVGAGI (reference sequence). CDR3 coding DNA: TGTGCCAGCAGTTCGACAGGGGGGTCCTACAATGAGCAGTTCTTC. It codes for CASSSTGGSYNEQFF.

The rearrangement uses TRBV5-5 and TRBJ1-2; D remains unclear. Germline V gives CDR1 SGHKS, CDR2 YYEKEE (reference sequence). CDR3 length: 14 residues. V was pared by 4 bases and J by 8 bases, with 18 bases between. Here the CDR3 reads CASSPVFQRPGYTF. DNA for the CDR3: TGTGCCAGCAGCCCGGTTTTTCAGAGGCCGGGCTACACCTTC.

The chain joins TRBV20-1 to TRBJ1-2; weak D call: TRBD1 (6 bases). The CDR3 sequence is 11 residues long. CDR1 is DFQATT and CDR2 is SNEGSKA in the germline V gene (reference sequence). With 5 bases removed from V and 4 bases from J, the gap between germline ends came to 8 bases. The CDR3 protein is CSAQDSYGYTF. CDR3 DNA: TGCAGTGCTCAGGACAGCTATGGCTACACCTTC.

The chain is built from TRBV7-8 and TRBJ1-2; D gene unclear. The ends were cut back, 6 bases at V and 0 bases at J, with 8 bases in the middle. CDR3 length: 13 amino acids. Germline V CDR1 and CDR2: SGHVS, FQNEAQ. The DNA for the CDR3 is TGTGCCAGCAGTCCCGGAGCTAACTATGGCTACACCTTC. Protein sequence: CASSPGANYGYTF.

J is TRBJ1-2 and V is TRBV30; TRBD1 agrees at 8 bases. V gave up 0 bases and J gave up 8 bases; unmatched junction bases: 8. This CDR3 region has 14 residues. Germline values: CDR1 GTSNPN, CDR2 SVGIG (reference sequence). The CDR3 region is CAWSVPGTGSGYTF. In DNA form, the CDR3 reads TGTGCCTGGAGTGTACCCGGGACAGGTAGCGGCTACACCTTC.

V is TRBV12-3 or TRBV12-4 and J is TRBJ1-2, with a weak D call TRBD1 (6 bases). The CDR3 totals 12 residues. V dropped 5 bases and J dropped 12 bases, with 16 bases sitting between them. The CDR3 DNA is TGTGCCAGCAGTGGCCCGGGACACCGAGACACCTTC. This gives the protein CASSGPGHRDTF.

V usage is TRBV10-3 and J usage is TRBJ1-2, with D perhaps TRBD1 (6 bases). CDR1 and CDR2 (germline): ENHRY, SYGVKD. The CDR3 loop spans 12 amino acids. V was pared by 6 bases and J by 7 bases, with 12 bases between. CDR3 DNA sequence: TGTGCCATCAGACTACAGGGAAGTGGCTACACCTTC. Translated, it gives CAIRLQGSGYTF.

The chain joins TRBV4-1 to TRBJ2-3, with 9 bases aligning to TRBD2. Germline assignment: CDR1 MGHRA and CDR2 YSYEKL. The CDR3 sequence is 16 residues long. Germline trimming cut 1 base from V and 2 bases from J; bases unmatched to any gene: 4. CDR3 protein: CASSQVLAGNTDTQYF. As DNA, the CDR3 is TGCGCCAGCAGCCAAGTCCTAGCGGGGAACACAGATACGCAGTATTTT.

The rearrangement joins TRBV10-2 to TRBJ2-6; 8 nucleotides line up with TRBD2. Per the germline V gene, CDR1 is WSHSY and CDR2 is SAAADI. The CDR3 runs 18 residues. V dropped 8 bases and J dropped 0; count of bases not matched to a gene: 12. The CDR3 nucleotides read TGCGCCAGCTATGGACCCGGGACTAGAGCCTCTGGGGCCAACGTCCTGACTTTC. Its translation: CASYGPGTRASGANVLTF.

The chain is built from TRBV6-5 and TRBJ2-7; 8 nucleotides match TRBD2. The germline V gene has CDR1 MNHEY and CDR2 SVGAGI. J lost 0 bases, V lost 6 bases, and 7 bases had no gene match. This CDR3 contains 15 residues. This chain's CDR3 is CASSLGGGSSYEQYV. CDR3 coding DNA: TGTGCCAGCAGCCTCGGCGGGGGGAGCTCCTACGAGCAGTACGTC.

The V gene is TRBV19, the J gene TRBJ1-4; TRBD1 agrees at 7 bases. CDR3 length: 18 amino acids. In germline, CDR1 is LNHDA, CDR2 SQIVND (reference sequence). V lost 6 bases and J lost 5; bases outside the gene matches: 18. In DNA form, the CDR3 reads TGTGCCAGTAGAATTACCGGGACAGCTTCTAGTTGGAATGAAAAACTGTTTTTT. Protein sequence: CASRITGTASSWNEKLFF.

J is TRBJ1-1 and V is TRBV27; D is unclear. Germline CDR1 is MNHEY and CDR2 is SMNVEV (reference sequence). V lost 2 bases and J lost 10, with 14 bases in between. This CDR3 contains 13 residues. The chain's CDR3 is CASSLHERAGAFF. CDR3 nucleotides: TGTGCCAGCAGTTTACATGAAAGGGCGGGAGCTTTCTTT.

This chain connects TRBV19 to TRBJ2-6; D not resolved. CDR1 and CDR2 (germline): LNHDA, SQIVND (reference sequence). The CDR3 is made up of 15 amino acids. V was shortened by 3 bases and J by 1 base, with 7 bases between the two germline ends. The CDR3 DNA is TGTGCCAGTAGTATCCTCGCGTCTGGGGCCAACGTCCTGACTTTC. It codes for CASSILASGANVLTF.

J is TRBJ2-7 and V is TRBV7-9; 7 positions agree with TRBD1. J was trimmed by 2 bases and V by 5 bases; bases with no gene match: 9. The CDR3 is 15 amino acids. Germline loops: CDR1 SEHNR, CDR2 FQNEAQ (reference sequence). The CDR3 region is CASSPPGQRTYEQYV. For the CDR3, the DNA is TGTGCCAGCAGCCCCCCGGGACAGAGAACCTACGAGCAGTACGTC.

The chain links TRBV5-4 to TRBJ2-7; perhaps TRBD2 as D (6 bases). The CDR3 length is 14 residues. V was shortened by 4 bases and J by 3 bases, with 14 bases between the two germline ends. CDR1 is SGHNT, CDR2 YYREEE, per germline (reference sequence). CDR3 sequence reads: CASSVGDSIYEQYV. The CDR3 DNA is TGTGCCAGCAGCGTGGGGGACTCAATCTACGAGCAGTACGTC.

The J gene is TRBJ2-7, the V gene TRBV6-5; TRBD2 matches at 7 bases. Germline CDR1 reads MNHEY; CDR2 reads SVGAGI. Germline trimming cut 5 bases from V and 4 bases from J; bases unmatched to any gene: 5. This CDR3 has 13 amino acids. The CDR3 protein is CASSRGGLYEQYV. The CDR3, as DNA: TGTGCCAGCAGTCGGGGAGGGCTGTACGAGCAGTACGTC.

The gene calls are TRBV21-1 and TRBJ2-5; TRBD1 is taken as the D call from the table, unchecked against the DNA. TRBV21-1 is an annotated pseudogene. The CDR3 consists of 21 residues. CDR3 in DNA: TGTGCCAGCAGCCTCCAGAGGAAGGGACAGGGGGAGCAAGTTTTCTCAGAGACCCAGTACTTC. This sequence encodes CASSLQRKGQGEQVFSETQYF.

This chain connects TRBV4-3 to TRBJ2-2; 7 bases agree with TRBD2. The CDR3 sequence is 16 residues long. The V segment lost 0 bases and the J segment 5 bases; nucleotides outside the gene matches: 6. CDR1 and CDR2 from the germline V gene are LGHNA and YSLEER. This CDR3 is CASSQDSGGGTGELFF. CDR3 DNA sequence: TGCGCCAGCAGCCAAGATTCGGGGGGAGGGACCGGGGAGCTGTTTTTT.

The chain carries TRBV4-3 and TRBJ1-2; 7 positions match TRBD1. The germline V gene has CDR1 LGHNA and CDR2 YSLEER. The length of the CDR3 is 17 residues. Germline trimming cut 1 base from V and 0 bases from J; bases unmatched to any gene: 8. The CDR3 here is CASSQVSGTVTNYGYTF. The CDR3 DNA follows: TGCGCCAGCAGCCAAGTATCCGGGACAGTGACTAACTATGGCTACACCTTC.

On this clone itself: Germline and junction disagree at one end, which may indicate a read error. The chain couples TRBV4-3 to TRBJ2-3; D is ambiguous. Germline V lookup: CDR1 LGHNA, CDR2 YSLEER. This CDR3 is built from 15 residues. CDR3 DNA sequence: TGCGCCAGCAGCAAAGACTTCACTAGCACAGATACGCAGTATTTT. Translating it yields CASSKDFTSTDTQYF.

The chain carries TRBV11-2 and TRBJ2-5; weak D call: TRBD1 (6 bases). The CDR3 runs 13 residues. The germline V gene has CDR1 SGHAT and CDR2 FQNNGV. Trimming removed 6 bases at V and 0 bases at J, with 8 bases between. The CDR3: CASSGQYQETQYF. CDR3 coding DNA: TGTGCCAGCAGTGGACAGTACCAAGAGACCCAGTACTTC. The full variable domain, completed using reference TRBV11-2 and TRBJ2-5, is EAGVAQSPRYKIIEKRQSVAFWCNPISGHATLYWYQQILGQGPKLLIQFQNNGVVDDSQLPKDRFSAERLKGVDSTLKIQPAKLEDSAVYLCASSGQYQETQYFGPGTRLLVL.

This clone was seen once. The J gene is TRBJ2-3, the V gene TRBV7-2; maybe TRBD2 (5 bases). The germline V gene has CDR1 SGHTA and CDR2 FQGNSA. This CDR3 has 15 amino acids. Trimming pared 1 base from V and 1 base from J, leaving 9 bases between. The DNA for the CDR3 is TGTGCCAGCAGCTTAGGCGGGTGGGGCACAGATACGCAGTATTTT. It encodes CASSLGGWGTDTQYF.

The chain combines TRBV7-2 with TRBJ2-1, with D perhaps matching TRBD2 (6 bases). CDR3 length: 16 amino acids. Trimming left V 5 bases short and J 5 bases short, with 19 bases between. Germline CDR1 and CDR2: SGHTA and FQGNSA. The CDR3 is CASSPTRPSPDNEQFF. CDR3 nucleotides: TGTGCCAGCAGCCCGACTAGACCCTCTCCGGACAATGAGCAGTTCTTC.